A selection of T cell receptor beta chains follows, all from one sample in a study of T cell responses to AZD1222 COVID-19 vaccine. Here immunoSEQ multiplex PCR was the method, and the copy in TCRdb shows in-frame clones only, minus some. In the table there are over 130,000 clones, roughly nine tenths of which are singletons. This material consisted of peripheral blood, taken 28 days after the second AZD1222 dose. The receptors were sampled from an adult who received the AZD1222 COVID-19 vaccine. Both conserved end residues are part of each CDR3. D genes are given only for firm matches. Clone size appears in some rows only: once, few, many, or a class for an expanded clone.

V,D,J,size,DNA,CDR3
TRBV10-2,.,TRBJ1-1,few,TGCGCCAGCAGTGAGGTCAAAGTCTCTGACACTGAAGCTTTCTTT,CASSEVKVSDTEAFF
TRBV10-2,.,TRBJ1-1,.,TGCGCCAGCAGTGAGTCCGGGGGAAGGATGAACACTGAAGCTTTCTTT,CASSESGGRMNTEAFF
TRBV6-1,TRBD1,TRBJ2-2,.,TGTGCCAGCAGTGAAAGGACAGGGAACACCGGGGAGCTGTTTTTT,CASSERTGNTGELFF
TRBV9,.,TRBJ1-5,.,TGTGCCAGCAGCGTACTCGATGCCAATCAGCCCCAGCATTTT,CASSVLDANQPQHF
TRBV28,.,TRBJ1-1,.,TGTGCCAGCAGACAGGGCACTGAAGCTTTCTTT,CASRQGTEAFF
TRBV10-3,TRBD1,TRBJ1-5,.,TGTGCCATCAGTGAGTCGGGGGACAGGGGTCACCTTAGCAATCAGCCCCAGCATTTT,CAISESGDRGHLSNQPQHF
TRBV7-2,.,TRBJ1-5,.,TGTGCCAGCAGCTTAATGTACAATCAGCCCCAGCATTTT,CASSLMYNQPQHF
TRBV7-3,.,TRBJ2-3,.,TGTGCCAGCAGCTTATGGGGGGTAGGCACAGATACGCAGTATTTT,CASSLWGVGTDTQYF
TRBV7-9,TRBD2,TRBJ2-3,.,TGTGCCAGCACCCCCAGGGGCGGGAGGGCCAAAGATACGCAGTATTTT,CASTPRGGRAKDTQYF
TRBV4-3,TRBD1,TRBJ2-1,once,TGCGCCAGCAGCCCCTGGTCGGGACAGGGCTCTGATGAGCAGTTCTTC,CASSPWSGQGSDEQFF
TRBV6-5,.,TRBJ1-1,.,TGTGCCAGCAGTTACTCCACAGGGATCAACACTGAAGCTTTCTTT,CASSYSTGINTEAFF
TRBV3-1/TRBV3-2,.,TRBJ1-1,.,TGTGCCAGCAGCCAAGCCGGTTCCAGCGCTGAAGCTTTCTTT,CASSQAGSSAEAFF
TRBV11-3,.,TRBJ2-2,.,TGTGCCAGCAGCTTAGTGACAGGCGGCACCGGGGAGCTGTTTTTT,CASSLVTGGTGELFF
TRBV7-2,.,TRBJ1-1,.,TGTGCCAGCAGACAACAGGCTCTCACTGAAGCTTTCTTT,CASRQQALTEAFF
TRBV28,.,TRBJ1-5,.,TGTGCCAGCAGCACGGGCAGGGAGGGGCAGCCCCAGCATTTT,CASSTGREGQPQHF
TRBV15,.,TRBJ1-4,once,TGTGCCACCAGCAGAGATCCAGCGGATAATGAAAAACTGTTTTTT,CATSRDPADNEKLFF
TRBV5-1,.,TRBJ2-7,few,TGCGCCAGCAGCTTGGGCGGCTACGAGCAGTACTTC,CASSLGGYEQYF
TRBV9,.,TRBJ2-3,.,TGTGCCAGCAGCGTAGCCGGGTCCAGGGCTGGGGCCGCAGATACGCAGTATTTT,CASSVAGSRAGAADTQYF
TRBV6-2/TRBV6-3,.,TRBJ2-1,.,TGTGCCAGCAGTTACACACTAGACATCCGAGCGATGACCTTCCACTACAATGAGCAGTTCTTC,CASSYTLDIRAMTFHYNEQFF
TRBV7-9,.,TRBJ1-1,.,TGTGCCAGCAGCTTACTCGAGTTCACTGAAGCTTTCTTT,CASSLLEFTEAFF
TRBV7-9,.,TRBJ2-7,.,TGTGCCAGCAGCTTAGCGGGGACCTACGAGCAGTACTTC,CASSLAGTYEQYF
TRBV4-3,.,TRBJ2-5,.,TGCGCCAGCGCTCTCGGACGGAACCAAGAGACCCAGTACTTC,CASALGRNQETQYF
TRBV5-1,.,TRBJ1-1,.,TGCGCCAGCAGCTTGCTCTTATGGGACAAGAACACTGAAGCTTTCTTT,CASSLLLWDKNTEAFF
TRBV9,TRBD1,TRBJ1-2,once,TGTGCCAGCAGCCTTGGACAGGGGGCAGAGTATGGCTACACCTTC,CASSLGQGAEYGYTF
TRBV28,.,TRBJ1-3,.,TGTGCCAGCAGTGATTCCGGGAGAGGAAACTCTGGAAACACCATATATTTT,CASSDSGRGNSGNTIYF
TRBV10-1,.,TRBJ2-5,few,TGCGCCAGCAGTGAGTCAGGGGCCCAAGAGACCCAGTACTTC,CASSESGAQETQYF
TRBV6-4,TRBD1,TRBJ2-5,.,TGTGCCAGCAGTGCCGAGACAGGGCCCGGGGAGACCCAGTACTTC,CASSAETGPGETQYF
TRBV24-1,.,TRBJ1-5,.,TGTGCCACCAGTCTAGCGGCTCCCAATCAGCCCCAGCATTTT,CATSLAAPNQPQHF
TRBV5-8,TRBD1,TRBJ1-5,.,TGTGCCAGCAGCCCCCGGGACAGGGGCAATCAGCCCCAGCATTTT,CASSPRDRGNQPQHF
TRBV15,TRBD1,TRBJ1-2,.,TGTGCCACCAGCATACAGGGGAACTATGGCTACACCTTC,CATSIQGNYGYTF
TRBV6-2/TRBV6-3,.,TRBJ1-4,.,TGTGCCAGCAGTTACCGGAGAGATGAAAAACTGTTTTTT,CASSYRRDEKLFF
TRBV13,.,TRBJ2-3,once,TGTGCCAGCAGCCTCCGGCGTTCTCCCCGGACAGATACGCAGTATTTT,CASSLRRSPRTDTQYF
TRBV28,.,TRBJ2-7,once,TGTGCCAGCAGAAAAATGGGGGGTGCCTACGAGCAGTACTTC,CASRKMGGAYEQYF
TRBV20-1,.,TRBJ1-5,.,TGCAGTGCTAGTAGAGGGGGAAATAGCAATCAGCCCCAGCATTTT,CSASRGGNSNQPQHF
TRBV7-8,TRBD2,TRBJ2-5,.,TGTGCCAGCAGCCTAAGGCGGGAGGGCCGAGAGACCCAGTACTTC,CASSLRREGRETQYF
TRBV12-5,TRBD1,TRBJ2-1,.,TGTGCTAGTGGTTTGGGCTGGACAGGGCGGAATAATGAGCAGTTCTTC,CASGLGWTGRNNEQFF
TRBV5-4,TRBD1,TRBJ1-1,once,TGTGCCAGCAGCTGGACGGCGGCGGGACAGGGATTGAACACTGAAGCTTTCTTT,CASSWTAAGQGLNTEAFF
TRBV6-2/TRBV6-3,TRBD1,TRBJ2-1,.,TGTGCCAGCAGTCCCGGGACAGGGGGCGCAGAGGCGGGACGCTCCTACAATGAGCAGTTCTTC,CASSPGTGGAEAGRSYNEQFF
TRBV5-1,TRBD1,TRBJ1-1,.,TGCGCCAGCAGCTTATGGGGGACAGGGCCTAACACTGAAGCTTTCTTT,CASSLWGTGPNTEAFF
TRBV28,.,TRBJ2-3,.,TGTGCCAGCAGCCGAGGGGGGCGGGGCAGCACAGATACGCAGTATTTT,CASSRGGRGSTDTQYF
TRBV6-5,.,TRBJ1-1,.,TGCGCCAGCAGGAGGGACCTCATCATGAACACTGAAGCTTTCTTT,CASRRDLIMNTEAFF
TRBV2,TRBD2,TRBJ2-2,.,TGTGCCAGCAGTGAGGCGGGACTAGCGGGAGTCAGCGGGGAGCTGTTTTTT,CASSEAGLAGVSGELFF
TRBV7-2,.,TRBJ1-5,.,TGTGCCAGCAGCTTAGCGATGGGGGGGTCACAGCCCCAGCATTTT,CASSLAMGGSQPQHF
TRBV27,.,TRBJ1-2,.,TGTGCCAGCAGTTCCGGAGCATCTTGGGCTAACTATGGCTACACCTTC,CASSSGASWANYGYTF
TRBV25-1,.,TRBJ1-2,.,TGTGCCAGCAGCAACCAGGGACACTTCTATGGCTACACCTTC,CASSNQGHFYGYTF
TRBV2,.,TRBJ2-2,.,TGTGCCAGCCGAGCCGGGACCAACACCGGGGAGCTGTTTTTT,CASRAGTNTGELFF
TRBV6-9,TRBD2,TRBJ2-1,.,TGTGCCAGTGAAGCTAGCGGAAGACTCGGAGTGGGCCCCTACAATGAGCAGTTCTTC,CASEASGRLGVGPYNEQFF
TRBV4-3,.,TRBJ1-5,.,TGCGCCAGCAGCCAAAATCAGGGTAGCAATCAGCCCCAGCATTTT,CASSQNQGSNQPQHF